The clone carrying this T cell receptor beta chain was detected a few times. Antigen unknown. This sample is drawn from a study of beta chain features in type 1 diabetes. Study as a whole: Cell yields, gender and age were comparable in patients and healthy donors.

Overall study findings and caveats: Moderately but significantly shorter TCRB CDR3s were found in Type 1 diabetes patients in all four CD4+ subsets. Any role of HLA type in TCRB rearrangement remained unresolved here. Junctions at VDJ sites from type 1 diabetes patients had fewer insertions and more deletions.

The length of the CDR3 is 12 residues. V dropped 6 bases and J dropped 11; count of bases not matched to a gene: 9. Germline V gene data show CDR1 as MDHEN and CDR2 as SYDVKM. Sequencing targeted expressed TCRB transcripts, as all isolated RNA had been reverse transcribed. Using immunoSEQ multiplex PCR, the repertoire was profiled, and TCRdb retains in-frame clones only, with some absent. The sample includes around 250,000 clones, about 14% of them seen just once. The TCR sequence derives from a woman between 40 and 50 years old in good health. This chain joins TRBV28 and TRBJ1-1; 7 bases align to TRBD1. The sample consisted of naive CD4+ T cells from blood. The CDR3 here is CASRETGAGAFF. CDR3 DNA: TGTGCCAGCAGAGAAACAGGGGCGGGGGCTTTCTTT. Variable domain in full (rest from reference TRBV28 and TRBJ1-1): DVKVTQSSRYLVKRTGEKVFLECVQDMDHENMFWYRQDPGLGLRLIYFSYDVKMKEKGDIPEGYSVSREKKERFSLILESASTNQTSMYLCASRETGAGAFFGQGTRLTVV.